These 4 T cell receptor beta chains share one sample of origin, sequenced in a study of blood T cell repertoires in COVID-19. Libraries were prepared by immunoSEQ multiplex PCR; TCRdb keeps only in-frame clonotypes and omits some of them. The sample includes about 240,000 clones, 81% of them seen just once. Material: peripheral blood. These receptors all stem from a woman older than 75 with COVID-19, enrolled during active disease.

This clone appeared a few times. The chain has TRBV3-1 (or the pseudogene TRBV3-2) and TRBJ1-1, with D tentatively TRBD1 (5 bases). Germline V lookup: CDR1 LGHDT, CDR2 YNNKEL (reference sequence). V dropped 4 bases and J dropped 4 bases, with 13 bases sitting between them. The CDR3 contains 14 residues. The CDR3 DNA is TGTGCCAGCAGCCCCATGGGGCGCGGCACTGAAGCTTTCTTT. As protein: CASSPMGRGTEAFF.

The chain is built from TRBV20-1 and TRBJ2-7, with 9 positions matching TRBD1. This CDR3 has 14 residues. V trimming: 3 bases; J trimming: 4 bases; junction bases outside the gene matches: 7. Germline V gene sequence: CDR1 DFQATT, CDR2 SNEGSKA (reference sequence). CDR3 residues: CSASVDRGIYEQYF. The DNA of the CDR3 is TGCAGTGCTAGTGTGGACAGGGGCATTTACGAGCAGTACTTC.

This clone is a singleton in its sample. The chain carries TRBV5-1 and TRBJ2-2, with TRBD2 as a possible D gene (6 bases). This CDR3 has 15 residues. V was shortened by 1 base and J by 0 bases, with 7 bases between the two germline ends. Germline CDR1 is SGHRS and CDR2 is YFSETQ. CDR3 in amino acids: CASSLLATNTGELFF. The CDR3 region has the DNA TGCGCCAGCAGCTTGCTAGCGACGAACACCGGGGAGCTGTTTTTT. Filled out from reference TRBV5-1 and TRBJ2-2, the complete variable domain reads KAGVTQTPRYLIKTRGQQVTLSCSPISGHRSVSWYQQTPGQGLQFLFEYFSETQRNKGNFPGRFSGRQFSNSRSEMNVSTLELGDSALYLCASSLLATNTGELFFGEGSRLTVL.

The CDR3 region has the DNA TGTGCCAGCTCGCCGACGGACAGTTCAACGGAGACCCAGTACTTC. It is translated as CASSPTDSSTETQYF. V and J are TRBV18 and TRBJ2-5, with D possibly being TRBD1 (6 bases). Germline V gives CDR1 KGHSH, CDR2 LQKENI. The V end was cut by 6 bases, the J end by 5 bases, with 19 bases between. This CDR3 has 15 amino acids.